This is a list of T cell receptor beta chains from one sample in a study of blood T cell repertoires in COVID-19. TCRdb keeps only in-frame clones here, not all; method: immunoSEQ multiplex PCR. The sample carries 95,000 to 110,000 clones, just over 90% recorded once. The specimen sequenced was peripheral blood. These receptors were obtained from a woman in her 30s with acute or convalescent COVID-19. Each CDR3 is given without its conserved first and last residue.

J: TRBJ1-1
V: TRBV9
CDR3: ASSVDEGVSEAF

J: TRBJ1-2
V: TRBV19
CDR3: ASSLPGQGYYGYT

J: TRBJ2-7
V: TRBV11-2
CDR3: ASSLTFGQGYEQY

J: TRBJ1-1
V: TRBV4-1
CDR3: ASSQPGQGVGAF

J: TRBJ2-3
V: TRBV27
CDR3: ASKGGARVNTQY

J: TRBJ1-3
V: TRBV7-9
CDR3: ASSFRQNTGNTIY

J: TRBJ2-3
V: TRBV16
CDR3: ASSQEEGLLQY

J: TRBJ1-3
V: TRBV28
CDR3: ASSRGASGNTIY

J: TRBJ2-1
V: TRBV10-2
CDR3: ASSEIPPSRGENEQF

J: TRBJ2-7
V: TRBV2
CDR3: ASSVGGYEQY

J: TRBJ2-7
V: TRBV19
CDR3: ASSISGSEQY

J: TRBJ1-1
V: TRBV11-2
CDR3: ASSLVGQNMNTEAF

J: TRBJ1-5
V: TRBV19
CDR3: ASTQPRGGDLSQPQH

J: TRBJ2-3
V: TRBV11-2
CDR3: ASSLERFIAAQKGADTQY

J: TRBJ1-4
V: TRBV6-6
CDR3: ASSYRHMNEKLF

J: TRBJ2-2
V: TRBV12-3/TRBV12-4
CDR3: ASTLSAGELF

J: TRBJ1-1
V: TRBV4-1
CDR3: ASSEQKNTEAF

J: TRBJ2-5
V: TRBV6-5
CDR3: ASSYSPGDQETQY

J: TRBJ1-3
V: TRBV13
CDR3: ASSVGKQVGNTIY

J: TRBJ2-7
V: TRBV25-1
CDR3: ASSRGTGGIHEQY

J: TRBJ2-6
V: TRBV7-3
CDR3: ASSNSGANVLT

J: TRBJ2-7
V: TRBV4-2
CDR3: ASSQDAQEGYEQY

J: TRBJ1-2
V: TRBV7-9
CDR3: ANTVLSGYT

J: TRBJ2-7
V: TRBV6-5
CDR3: ASSSGAPYEQY

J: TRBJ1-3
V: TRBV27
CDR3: ASRPTGPGNTIY

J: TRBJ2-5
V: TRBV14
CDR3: ASSQDVIGTALFSTQY

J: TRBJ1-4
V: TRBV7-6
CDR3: ASSLDGASNEKLF

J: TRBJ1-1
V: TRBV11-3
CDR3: ASSSVTGTEAF

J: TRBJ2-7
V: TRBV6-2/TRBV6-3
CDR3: ASSYSTLYEQY

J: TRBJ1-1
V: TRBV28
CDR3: ASRHPPGGNTEAF

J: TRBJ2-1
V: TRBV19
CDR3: ATTPGTGVYNEQF

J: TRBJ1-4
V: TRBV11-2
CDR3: ASSLGVTEKLF

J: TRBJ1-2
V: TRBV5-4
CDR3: ASSLDRGSGGYT

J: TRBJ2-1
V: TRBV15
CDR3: ATSRPRGHEQF

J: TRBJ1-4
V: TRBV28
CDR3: ASSSSGTGTEKLF

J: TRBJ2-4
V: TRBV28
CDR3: ASRPFLPGAKNIQY

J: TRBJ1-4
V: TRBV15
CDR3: ATSPRQGGEKLF

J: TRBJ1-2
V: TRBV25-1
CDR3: ASSPGGYYGYT

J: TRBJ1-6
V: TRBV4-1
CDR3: ASSQVRDTGNSPLH

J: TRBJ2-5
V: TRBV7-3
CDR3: ASSPSMGGQETQY

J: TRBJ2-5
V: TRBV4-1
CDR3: ASSQDTHQETQY

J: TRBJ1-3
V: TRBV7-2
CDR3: ASSLGPGHLGNTIY